This T cell receptor (beta chain) was identified in a study of Ad26.COV2.S vaccination and SARS-CoV-2 variants. The wider study: By the intramuscular route, Ad26.COV2.S was given once, or twice 56 days apart.

Study results and limitations: It is possible that the TCR breadth and depth analyses underestimated the total T cell responses.

As for this clone: Its matching antigen is unknown.

Treatment of the sample: about 20 received Ad26.COV2.S at low or high dose, single or two shots; roughly five received placebo; per-sample allocation not given. Specimen acquisition occurred on day 63 following the initial vaccine or placebo injection. The table came from immunoSEQ multiplex PCR; TCRdb's copy has only in-frame clones and leaves some out. The sample consists of more than 250,000 clones, 87% of them appearing once. This clonotype was sampled from a person aged 18-65 years who received the Ad26.COV2.S COVID-19 vaccine or a placebo. Here the sequenced sample was peripheral blood, taken in a trial of Ad26.COV2.S vaccine versus placebo.

The CDR3, as DNA: TGCAGCGTTTCTGGGACTAGCGGGGGGAGCAGCTCCTACAATGAGCAGTTCTTC. Amino acid sequence: CSVSGTSGGSSSYNEQFF. The chain joins TRBV29-1 to TRBJ2-1; 15 bases are shared with TRBD2. CDR3 length: 18 amino acids. The ends lost 5 bases at V and 0 bases at J; junction bases unmatched: 8. CDR1 SQVTM and CDR2 ANQGSEA come from the germline V gene.